This T cell receptor (beta chain) emerged from a study of beta chain features in type 1 diabetes. The wider study: Over all samples combined, over 85 million sorted cells were examined. Study-wide results and caveats: Possibly, sequencing cDNA over-represented cells that had high TCR expression levels. VDJ junctions in type 1 diabetes patients carried more deletions and fewer insertions. Equally in patients and controls, shorter templates might have been favored by PCR.

The investigators reverse transcribed all of the isolated RNA, so they sequenced expressed TCRB transcripts. Sequenced by immunoSEQ multiplex PCR; TCRdb stores in-frame clones only, minus some. The table includes 400,000 to 550,000 clones, 9.5% to 12% detected once. Regarding this clone: The antigen is undetermined.

Trimming stripped 0 bases from V and 3 bases from J, with 28 bases between. CDR3 size: 21 residues. The sequenced sample was naive CD4+ T cells from blood. This chain uses TRBV23-1 with TRBJ2-3, with D possibly TRBD2 on 5 matching bases. TRBV23-1 is sorted into the ORF group, with uncertain function. This sequence originates from a woman aged 18 to 35 in good health. The CDR3 nucleotides read TGCGCCAGCAGTCAATCGAAGAGGCTCCCGGCCGGGGTCCGAACGACAGATACGCAGTATTTT. Translated, it gives CASSQSKRLPAGVRTTDTQYF.